Listed below are T cell receptor beta chains from one sample, sequenced in a study of molecular identifiers for immune sequencing clone quantification. In TCRdb, the PCR reads were re-called with MiXCR into one record per CDR3 protein. Here the sample spans 100,000 or so distinct CDR3 sequences, 36% being singletons. The material sequenced was naive CD8+ T cells from blood, with Jurkat cell RNA spiked in. These receptors all stem from a human donor in good health. Some libraries in this study had Jurkat cell RNA spiked in. The CDR3 runs from the conserved cysteine through the conserved F or W. D genes are given only for firm matches. Clone size is stated in some rows and not others, as once, few, many or a class when expanded.

J | size | V | D | CDR3 | DNA
TRBJ2-7 | few | TRBV12-3/TRBV12-4 | TRBD2 | CASTLAGKYEQYF | TGTGCCAGCACGCTAGCGGGAAAATACGAGCAGTACTTC
TRBJ2-2 | - | TRBV28 | TRBD1 | CASSLDRGPGELFF | TGTGCCAGCAGTTTGGACAGGGGACCCGGGGAGCTGTTTTTT
TRBJ1-2 | - | TRBV11-2 | - | CASSLVSRANYGYTF | TGTGCCAGCAGCTTAGTGAGCAGAGCTAACTATGGCTACACCTTC
TRBJ2-3 | - | TRBV11-2 | - | CASSPTRTTTDTQYF | TGTGCCAGCAGCCCGACTAGAACAACTACAGATACGCAGTATTTT
TRBJ1-4 | - | TRBV5-6 | - | CASSPHVGYEKLFF | TGTGCCAGCAGCCCTCATGTGGGGTACGAAAAACTGTTTTTT
TRBJ2-7 | few | TRBV7-9 | - | CASSLLGREQYF | TGTGCCAGCAGCTTACTCGGGCGCGAGCAGTACTTC
TRBJ2-2 | - | TRBV19 | - | CASSIGLEELFF | TGTGCCAGTAGTATAGGATTGGAGGAGCTGTTTTTT
TRBJ2-7 | few | TRBV5-5 | - | CASSPWWVGYEQYF | TGTGCCAGCAGCCCCTGGTGGGTTGGCTACGAGCAGTACTTC
TRBJ2-7 | - | TRBV12-3/TRBV12-4 | - | CACSWVGPDSYEQYF | TGTGCCTGCAGCTGGGTCGGGCCTGACTCCTACGAGCAGTACTTC
TRBJ2-7 | few | TRBV9 | TRBD2 | CASSPPQGLPYEQYF | TGTGCCAGCAGCCCCCCCCAGGGACTACCATACGAGCAGTACTTC
TRBJ2-1 | - | TRBV4-3 | - | CASSQGAARTGSYKEQFF | TGCGCCAGCAGCCAAGGAGCCGCGAGGACGGGCTCCTACAAAGAGCAGTTCTTC
TRBJ1-1 | - | TRBV29-1 | - | CSVARLNTEAFF | TGCAGCGTTGCCAGGTTGAACACTGAAGCTTTCTTT
TRBJ1-1 | few | TRBV6-2/TRBV6-3 | - | CASSYSGMKVTEAFF | TGTGCCAGCAGTTACTCAGGGATGAAGGTGACTGAAGCTTTCTTT
TRBJ2-7 | many | TRBV6-6 | - | CASSLTEGGGYEQYF | TGTGCCAGCAGTTTGACTGAGGGGGGAGGCTACGAGCAGTACTTC
TRBJ2-5 | - | TRBV5-1 | - | CASSFGDRQGETQYF | TGCGCCAGCAGCTTCGGTGACAGGCAAGGAGAGACCCAGTACTTC
TRBJ2-2 | - | TRBV4-3 | - | CASSQDAQAVTGELFF | TGCGCCAGCAGCCAAGATGCACAGGCGGTCACCGGGGAGCTGTTTTTT
TRBJ2-7 | - | TRBV7-2 | - | CASNSRGRDEQYF | TGTGCCAGCAACTCCCGGGGGCGGGACGAGCAGTACTTC
TRBJ2-7 | few | TRBV10-1 | - | CASSTSQPPYEQYF | TGCGCCAGCAGCACTAGTCAGCCTCCCTACGAGCAGTACTTC
TRBJ2-1 | - | TRBV6-5 | - | CASSYLGGYNEQFF | TGTGCCAGCAGTTATCTAGGGGGCTACAATGAGCAGTTCTTC
TRBJ2-7 | few | TRBV20-1 | - | CSAITGVSYEQYF | TGCAGTGCGATAACAGGTGTTTCCTACGAGCAGTACTTC
TRBJ2-1 | - | TRBV13 | TRBD1 | CASSPEDRYNEQFF | TGTGCCAGCAGCCCCGAGGACAGGTACAATGAGCAGTTCTTC
TRBJ1-6 | - | TRBV28 | - | CASSLDTQGLAYNSPLHF | TGTGCCAGCAGTTTGGACACACAGGGTTTGGCCTATAATTCACCCCTCCACTTT
TRBJ1-5 | few | TRBV27 | - | CASKGLMGVNQPQHF | TGTGCCAGTAAGGGGTTAATGGGGGTCAATCAGCCCCAGCATTTT
TRBJ2-1 | - | TRBV11-2 | - | CASSSAYNEQFF | TGTGCCAGCAGCTCTGCATACAATGAGCAGTTCTTC
TRBJ2-7 | - | TRBV19 | - | CACSTTGTAYEQYF | TGTGCCTGTAGTACTACCGGGACCGCGTACGAGCAGTACTTT
TRBJ2-1 | - | TRBV27 | - | CASSLVLAIYNEQFF | TGTGCCAGCAGTTTAGTTCTAGCGATCTACAATGAGCAGTTCTTC
TRBJ1-2 | - | TRBV28 | - | CASSFGTEGYGYTF | TGTGCCAGCAGTTTCGGGACGGAAGGCTATGGCTACACCTTC
TRBJ2-1 | few | TRBV14 | - | CASSQEYGGEQFF | TGTGCCAGCAGCCAAGAGTATGGCGGTGAGCAGTTCTTC
TRBJ2-3 | once | TRBV27 | TRBD2 | CASSSVAGESTDTQYF | TGTGCCAGCAGTTCCGTAGCGGGAGAAAGCACAGATACGCAGTATTTT
TRBJ2-7 | - | TRBV28 | TRBD1 | CASSLIEDRVRYELYF | TGTGCCAGCAGTTTAATTGAGGACAGGGTGAGGTACGAGCTGTACTTC
TRBJ2-7 | - | TRBV7-2 | - | CASSWDGPYEQHF | TGTGCCAGCAGCTGGGACGGACCCTACGAGCAGCACTTC
TRBJ1-1 | once | TRBV16 | - | CASSQFRGTEAFF | TGTGCCAGCAGCCAATTCAGGGGTACTGAAGCTTTCTTT
TRBJ2-1 | - | TRBV28 | - | CASRGLNNEQFF | TGTGCCAGCAGAGGGCTAAACAATGAGCAGTTCTTC
TRBJ2-7 | few | TRBV29-1 | - | CSVLRGTDLYEQYF | TGCAGCGTCCTCCGCGGGACGGACCTCTACGAGCAGTACTTC
TRBJ2-7 | many | TRBV27 | TRBD1 | CASSPGTAYEQYF | TGTGCCAGCAGCCCAGGGACAGCCTACGAGCAGTACTTC
TRBJ2-6 | - | TRBV4-3 | - | CASSLHTPGANVLTF | TGCGCCAGCAGCCTACATACCCCTGGGGCCAACGTCCTGACTTTC
TRBJ2-1 | - | TRBV19 | - | CARSTGTLYIEQFF | TGTGCCAGGAGTACCGGGACGCTCTACATTGAGCAGTTCTTC
TRBJ2-3 | many | TRBV7-9 | - | CASTPDLREFGTDTQYF | TGTGCCAGCACCCCAGATCTACGGGAGTTCGGCACAGATACGCAGTATTTT
TRBJ2-1 | many | TRBV5-6 | - | CASSLAFVGLTGNEQFF | TGTGCCAGCAGCTTGGCCTTTGTTGGCCTTACTGGCAATGAGCAGTTCTTC
TRBJ1-4 | - | TRBV4-2 | - | CASSLPGQLENLFF | TGTGCCAGCAGCCTCCCCGGACAACTCGAAAATCTGTTTTTT